The rows below give T cell receptor beta chains drawn from one sample of a study of T cell repertoires in cytomegalovirus infection. These TCRs' antigens remain unknown. TCRdb reprocessed the reads via MiXCR and lists one record per CDR3 protein. The table lists around 900,000 distinct CDR3 sequences, 31% of them singletons, with 11% to 15% in the top ten. The sequenced sample was cultured CD8+ T cells from PBMCs, obtained from culture after CMV antigen stimulation. These receptors were taken from a human donor in good health (CMV status not recorded). Some clones in this sample may be carry-over from other donors' samples. Each CDR3 is given with its conserved first and last residue. The order of the fields is CDR3 length, D gene, clone size, J gene, V gene, CDR3 protein, CDR3 DNA. The D gene is left open where the match is weak. Clone size is stated in some rows and not others, as once, few, many or a class when expanded.

CDR3 length: 14; D gene: .; clone size: few; J gene: TRBJ1-5; V gene: TRBV7-6; CDR3 protein: CASSLRDNNQPQHF; CDR3 DNA: TGTGCCAGCAGCTTAAGGGACAACAATCAGCCCCAGCATTTT
CDR3 length: 14; D gene: .; clone size: many; J gene: TRBJ2-1; V gene: TRBV7-2; CDR3 protein: CASSLLGLPRGQFF; CDR3 DNA: TGTGCCAGCAGCTTGCTAGGCCTTCCTCGGGGGCAGTTCTTC
CDR3 length: 16; D gene: TRBD1; clone size: few; J gene: TRBJ2-3; V gene: TRBV27; CDR3 protein: CASTGTGATETDTQYF; CDR3 DNA: TGTGCCAGCACCGGTACAGGGGCCACTGAAACAGATACGCAGTATTTT
CDR3 length: 12; D gene: .; clone size: .; J gene: TRBJ1-5; V gene: TRBV28; CDR3 protein: CASRGVREPQHF; CDR3 DNA: TGTGCCAGCAGGGGGGTTAGGGAGCCCCAGCATTTT
CDR3 length: 17; D gene: TRBD1; clone size: .; J gene: TRBJ2-2; V gene: TRBV9; CDR3 protein: CASGRPGQGANTGELFF; CDR3 DNA: TGTGCCAGCGGTCGGCCGGGACAGGGGGCGAACACCGGGGAGCTGTTTTTT
CDR3 length: 13; D gene: TRBD1; clone size: .; J gene: TRBJ2-1; V gene: TRBV29-1; CDR3 protein: CSVDRNIYNEQFF; CDR3 DNA: TGCAGCGTGGACAGGAACATTTACAATGAGCAGTTCTTC
CDR3 length: 15; D gene: .; clone size: once; J gene: TRBJ2-3; V gene: TRBV2; CDR3 protein: CASRDGGLRTDTQYF; CDR3 DNA: TGTGCCAGCAGAGATGGGGGACTCCGCACAGATACGCAGTATTTT
CDR3 length: 16; D gene: .; clone size: few; J gene: TRBJ2-1; V gene: TRBV4-2; CDR3 protein: CASSQRSTGSYNEQFF; CDR3 DNA: TGTGCCAGCAGCCAAAGGTCCACCGGCTCCTACAATGAGCAGTTCTTC
CDR3 length: 17; D gene: .; clone size: many; J gene: TRBJ1-2; V gene: TRBV6-6; CDR3 protein: CASSYYEGENLNYGYTF; CDR3 DNA: TGTGCCAGCAGTTACTACGAGGGAGAGAACTTAAACTATGGCTACACCTTC
CDR3 length: 15; D gene: TRBD1; clone size: .; J gene: TRBJ1-2; V gene: TRBV13; CDR3 protein: CASSGGRQGARGYTF; CDR3 DNA: TGTGCCAGCAGCGGAGGGAGACAGGGGGCAAGAGGCTACACCTTC
CDR3 length: 14; D gene: .; clone size: few; J gene: TRBJ2-5; V gene: TRBV12-3/TRBV12-4; CDR3 protein: CASSRFELLETQYF; CDR3 DNA: TGTGCCAGCAGTAGATTCGAACTTTTAGAGACCCAGTACTTC
CDR3 length: 16; D gene: TRBD1; clone size: many; J gene: TRBJ1-1; V gene: TRBV12-3/TRBV12-4; CDR3 protein: CASSSLTGLGSTEAFF; CDR3 DNA: TGTGCCAGCAGTTCCCTGACAGGGTTAGGGAGTACTGAAGCTTTCTTT
CDR3 length: 15; D gene: .; clone size: .; J gene: TRBJ2-7; V gene: TRBV13; CDR3 protein: CASSPSAVRSYEQYF; CDR3 DNA: TGTGCCAGCAGCCCCTCCGCCGTGCGGTCCTACGAGCAGTACTTC
CDR3 length: 15; D gene: TRBD1; clone size: few; J gene: TRBJ1-1; V gene: TRBV13; CDR3 protein: CASSLGAGGNTEAFF; CDR3 DNA: TGTGCCAGCAGCTTAGGCGCAGGGGGTAACACTGAAGCTTTCTTT
CDR3 length: 15; D gene: TRBD1; clone size: many; J gene: TRBJ2-2; V gene: TRBV7-6; CDR3 protein: CASSLGQGAGGELFF; CDR3 DNA: TGTGCCAGCAGCTTAGGACAGGGGGCCGGCGGGGAGCTGTTTTTT
CDR3 length: 15; D gene: .; clone size: few; J gene: TRBJ2-7; V gene: TRBV12-3/TRBV12-4; CDR3 protein: CASSSSDWPVYEQYF; CDR3 DNA: TGTGCCAGCAGTTCCTCGGACTGGCCGGTCTACGAGCAGTACTTC
CDR3 length: 17; D gene: TRBD2; clone size: .; J gene: TRBJ2-5; V gene: TRBV12-3/TRBV12-4; CDR3 protein: CASSLGGPGLAEETQYF; CDR3 DNA: TGTGCCAGCAGTTTGGGGGGACCGGGACTAGCGGAAGAGACCCAGTACTTC
CDR3 length: 17; D gene: TRBD2; clone size: few; J gene: TRBJ2-1; V gene: TRBV7-9; CDR3 protein: CASSQTRTSGVIGEQFF; CDR3 DNA: TGTGCCAGCAGCCAGACCAGGACTAGCGGGGTAATTGGTGAGCAGTTCTTC
CDR3 length: 14; D gene: TRBD2; clone size: few; J gene: TRBJ2-5; V gene: TRBV7-2; CDR3 protein: CASSFPGTSETQYF; CDR3 DNA: TGTGCCAGCAGCTTTCCCGGGACTAGTGAGACCCAGTACTTC